The 9 T cell receptor beta chains below come from one sample, sequenced in a study of shared clonotypes between healthy human individuals. The assay was immunoSEQ multiplex PCR, and TCRdb's table has in-frame clones only and misses some. The sample lists around 1,100,000 clones; 77% were seen once. The sample was memory CD4+ T cells from PBMCs. Subset of the sample: CD45RA-negative fraction. Every receptor here comes from a man between 18 and 29 years old in good health. Some clones in this sample may be carry-over from other donors' samples.

This rearrangement joins TRBV18 to TRBJ1-1; tentatively, D is TRBD1 (6 bases). CDR3 length equals 16 residues. Germline CDR1 reads KGHSH; CDR2 reads LQKENI. V lost 2 bases and J 0 bases, leaving 13 bases between the germline ends. CDR3 nucleotide sequence: TGTGCCAGCTCACCAGGAGGACAGAGACTGAACACTGAAGCTTTCTTT. This encodes CASSPGGQRLNTEAFF. Supplemented by reference TRBV18 and TRBJ1-1, the full variable domain reads NAGVMQNPRHLVRRRGQEARLRCSPMKGHSHVYWYRQLPEEGLKFMVYLQKENIIDESGMPKERFSAEFPKEGPSILRIQQVVRGDSAAYFCASSPGGQRLNTEAFFGQGTRLTVV.

This chain connects TRBV6-1 to TRBJ2-1; 7 bases align to TRBD2. The germline V gene has CDR1 MNHNS and CDR2 SASEGT. The CDR3 is made up of 13 amino acids. The junction had 9 bases not matched to a gene; V was cut back by 6 bases and J by 10 bases. This CDR3 reads CASRIAGKVEQFF. CDR3 coding DNA: TGTGCCAGCAGAATAGCGGGCAAAGTAGAGCAGTTCTTC.

The chain recombines TRBV5-8 with TRBJ1-5, with TRBD1 matching over 11 bases. The V gene's germline CDR1 is SGHTS and CDR2 YDEGEE. V was clipped by 0 bases and J by 4 bases; unmatched bases: 6. The CDR3 is 17 residues long. The chain's CDR3 is CASSLVYGTGGNQPQHF. The CDR3 DNA sequence: TGTGCCAGCAGCTTGGTATACGGGACAGGGGGAAATCAGCCCCAGCATTTT.

The chain has TRBV7-2 and TRBJ1-5; a weak D match, TRBD1 (5 bases). Germline loops: CDR1 SGHTA, CDR2 FQGNSA. This CDR3 is built from 15 residues. V gave up 3 bases and J gave up 0 bases, with 9 bases separating them. The CDR3 nucleotides read TGTGCCAGCAGCTTCCAGGGTATTAGCAATCAGCCCCAGCATTTT. It translates to CASSFQGISNQPQHF. Variable domain in full (rest from reference TRBV7-2 and TRBJ1-5): GAGVSQSPSNKVTEKGKDVELRCDPISGHTALYWYRQSLGQGLEFLIYFQGNSAPDKSGLPSDRFSAERTGGSVSTLTIQRTQQEDSAVYLCASSFQGISNQPQHFGDGTRLSIL.

V is TRBV10-2 and J is TRBJ2-5; TRBD2 matches at 8 bases. Matching the DNA end better, TRBJ2-7 makes the J call doubtful. CDR1 is WSHSY, CDR2 SAAADI, per germline. CDR3 length: 14 amino acids. Here the CDR3 DNA reads TGCGCCAGCAGCCATAGCGGGAAGTCCTACGAGCAGTACTTC. Amino acids: CASSHSGKSYEQYF.

This clone was observed a single time. The chain uses TRBV7-6 and TRBJ2-7; the match to TRBD1 covers 8 bases. Germline-derived CDR1 and CDR2 are SGHVS and FNYEAQ. V shed 0 bases and J 7 bases; nucleotides not matched to a gene: 8. The CDR3 has 15 residues. The CDR3 loop reads CASSLAGQAPGEQYF. The CDR3 bases are TGTGCCAGCAGCTTAGCGGGACAGGCCCCTGGGGAGCAGTACTTC.

The V and J genes are TRBV5-1 and TRBJ1-2; 9 bases agree with TRBD1. The ends lost 0 bases at V and 7 bases at J; junction bases unmatched: 7. Germline assignment: CDR1 SGHRS and CDR2 YFSETQ. This CDR3 region has 15 residues. The CDR3 DNA reads TGCGCCAGCAGCTTGGGGCCGGGACAGGGTGGTGGCTACACCTTC. It codes for CASSLGPGQGGGYTF. The full variable domain, with the rest looked up from reference TRBV5-1 and TRBJ1-2, is KAGVTQTPRYLIKTRGQQVTLSCSPISGHRSVSWYQQTPGQGLQFLFEYFSETQRNKGNFPGRFSGRQFSNSRSEMNVSTLELGDSALYLCASSLGPGQGGGYTFGSGTRLTVV.

The chain couples TRBV5-1 to TRBJ2-1, with 8 bases lining up with TRBD2. Trimming removed 6 bases from V and 0 bases from J; junction bases left unmatched: 5. Germline V gene sequence: CDR1 SGHRS, CDR2 YFSETQ. CDR3 size: 15 residues. The DNA of the CDR3 is TGCGCCAGCAAAGCGGGGGAAAGCTCCTACAATGAGCAGTTCTTC. This encodes CASKAGESSYNEQFF.

The table lists this clone with a count of one. The J gene is TRBJ2-1, the V gene TRBV5-4; 11 bases match TRBD2. Germline CDR1 reads SGHNT; CDR2 reads YYREEE (reference sequence). The V and J ends lost 2 bases and 0 bases, in that order; junction bases with no gene match: 1. CDR3 length: 16 amino acids. This CDR3 is CASSFGTSGSYNEQFF. CDR3 nucleotides: TGTGCCAGCAGCTTTGGGACTAGCGGCTCCTACAATGAGCAGTTCTTC.